Below are 7 T cell receptor beta chains sequenced from a single sample in a study of neurological immune-mediated disorders. TCRdb processed the 5' RACE reads anew with MiXCR; each CDR3 protein has one entry. Among around 78,000 distinct CDR3 sequences listed, more than 15% were seen once. Sequenced material: PBMCs. The receptors here all came from a middle-aged woman in good health.

There are many counts of this clonotype. The CDR3 DNA sequence: TGTGCCAGCAGTGAATCATACTCGAACACCGGGGAGCTGTTTTTT. It is translated as CASSESYSNTGELFF. This chain joins TRBV6-1 and TRBJ2-2, with unresolved D. Per the germline V gene, CDR1 is MNHNS and CDR2 is SASEGT. This CDR3 contains 15 residues. Trimming removed 2 bases at V and 0 bases at J, with 7 bases between.

Many counts were recorded for this clonotype. This chain uses TRBV7-9 with TRBJ1-6, with a possible D match to TRBD1 (6 bases). From germline, CDR1 is SEHNR and CDR2 FQNEAQ (reference sequence). The CDR3 consists of 13 residues. Deletions cut 5 bases from V and 7 bases from J, with 9 bases between. The CDR3 sequence is CASSLGGNSPLHF. DNA for the CDR3: TGTGCCAGCAGCCTAGGGGGGAATTCACCCCTCCACTTT.

This clonotype was seen ten or more times. The chain combines TRBV20-1 with TRBJ1-1; D uncertain. The CDR3 extends over 14 amino acids. The ends were cut back, 3 bases at V and 7 bases at J, with 18 bases in the middle. Germline values: CDR1 DFQATT, CDR2 SNEGSKA (reference sequence). The CDR3 coding sequence is TGCAGTGCTAGCTTTGGAGGAGCCCTGGGTGAAGCTTTCTTT. It encodes CSASFGGALGEAFF.

The sample holds many counts of this clonotype. This rearrangement joins TRBV3-1 to TRBJ1-2; 9 bases line up with TRBD1. The CDR3 spans 17 residues. Losses at the gene ends were 4 bases for V and 4 bases for J; bases not matched to a gene: 13. The germline V gene has CDR1 LGHDT and CDR2 YNNKEL (reference sequence). CDR3 in DNA: TGTGCCAGCAGCCTCTCCGGGACAGGGTTCGTAGGCTATGGCTACACCTTC. Amino acid sequence: CASSLSGTGFVGYGYTF. Drawing the rest from reference TRBV3-1 and TRBJ1-2, the complete variable domain is DTAVSQTPKYLVTQMGNDKSIKCEQNLGHDTMYWYKQDSKKFLKIMFSYNNKELIINETVPNRFSPKSPDKAHLNLHINSLELGDSAVYFCASSLSGTGFVGYGYTFGSGTRLTVV.

This clonotype was seen repeatedly, ten times or more. V and J are TRBV6-2 or TRBV6-3 and TRBJ2-3; possibly TRBD1 for D (6 bases). Germline V gene data show CDR1 as MNHEY and CDR2 as SVGEGT. V was trimmed by 6 bases and J by 4 bases, leaving 17 bases between them. The CDR3 contains 15 residues. The CDR3 coding sequence is TGTGCCAGCAGGTGGCGTGAAGGGGGATCAGATACGCAGTATTTT. Its protein is CASRWREGGSDTQYF.

This clonotype occurred a few times. The chain joins TRBV5-5 to TRBJ1-1; D gene uncertain. The CDR3 contains 15 residues. V gave up 6 bases and J gave up 1 base, with 16 bases separating them. The germline gives CDR1 SGHKS, CDR2 YYEKEE (reference sequence). Here the CDR3 DNA reads TGTGCCAGCACTCCGAGGCTGCTATGGAACACTGAAGCTTTCTTT. It encodes CASTPRLLWNTEAFF.

This clonotype was picked up many times. The chain employs TRBV5-1 and TRBJ2-1, with D perhaps given as TRBD1 or TRBD2 (6 bases each). The CDR3 runs 17 residues. Trimming stripped 6 bases from V and 4 bases from J, with 23 bases between. Germline lookup yields CDR1 SGHRS and CDR2 YFSETQ. The CDR3 protein is CASNTLSEGGFYNEQFF. In DNA form, the CDR3 reads TGCGCCAGCAATACCCTCTCGGAGGGGGGATTTTACAATGAGCAGTTCTTC.